This T cell receptor (beta chain) originates from a study of shared clonotypes between healthy human individuals. General observations from the study: Sharing across four donors was seen in 4% to 5% of naive CD4 clonotypes.

Terminally differentiated effector memory CD45RA+ cells were left out of the naive CD8 fraction, which was CD45RO-negative and positively selected for CCR7. As to this clone: As yet, its antigen is unknown.

The CDR3 extends over 17 amino acids. In germline, CDR1 is MDHEN, CDR2 SYDVKM. The V gene lost 9 bases and the J gene lost 1 base, with 23 bases spanning the gap. The assay was immunoSEQ multiplex PCR, and TCRdb's table has in-frame clones only and misses some. The sample shows about 2 million clones, approximately 95% of them seen only once. The chain joins TRBV28 to TRBJ2-3; tentative D call: TRBD1 (6 bases). What was sequenced was naive CD8+ T cells sorted from blood. This receptor was taken from a man between 18 and 29 years old in good health. CDR3 protein: CASRTYREEDGTDTQYF. CDR3 DNA: TGTGCCAGTCGAACCTACAGGGAAGAGGATGGCACAGATACGCAGTATTTT.